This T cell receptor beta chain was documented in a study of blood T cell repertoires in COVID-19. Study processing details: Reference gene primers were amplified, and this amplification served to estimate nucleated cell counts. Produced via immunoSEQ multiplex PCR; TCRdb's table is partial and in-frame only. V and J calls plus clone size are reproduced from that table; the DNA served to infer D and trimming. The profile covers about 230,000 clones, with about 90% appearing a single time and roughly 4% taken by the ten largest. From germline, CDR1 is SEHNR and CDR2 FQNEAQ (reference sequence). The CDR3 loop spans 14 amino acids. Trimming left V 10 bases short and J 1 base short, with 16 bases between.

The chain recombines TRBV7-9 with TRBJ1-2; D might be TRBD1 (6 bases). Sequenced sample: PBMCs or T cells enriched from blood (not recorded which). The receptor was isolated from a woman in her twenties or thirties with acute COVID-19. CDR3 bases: TGTGCCATCCTGGGGGCGGACTTTAACTATGGCTACACCTTC. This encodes CAILGADFNYGYTF.